The following is a T cell receptor beta chain sequence with its context. Antigen: not known. V was shortened by 2 bases and J by 9 bases, with 17 bases between the two germline ends. The CDR3 sequence is 15 residues long. CDR1 and CDR2 (germline): SEHNR, FQNEAQ (reference sequence). This record comes from a study of shared clonotypes between healthy human individuals. Study results and limitations: Tissues were not sampled, only blood, and their repertoires likely differ. A few donors had roughly 5% of their naive CD4 clonotypes in common.

It was at deep level that the assay was run. How the authors handled the data: Filtering of immunoSEQ junctional sequences could not match full-length read filtering. Produced via immunoSEQ multiplex PCR; TCRdb's table is partial and in-frame only. Clone size and V and J calls were adopted from that table, with D and trimming inferred from the DNA. The sample yields about 1.5 million clones, 98% seen once. The chain carries TRBV7-9 and TRBJ2-1, with D possibly being TRBD2 (6 bases). The clonotype originates from a man aged 25 to 45 in good health. Sequenced: naive CD4+ T cells sorted from blood. Subset described: CD45RA+ positively selected. The CDR3, as DNA: TGTGCCAGCAGCTTACCCCCGGACCGGAGGGGTGAGCAGTTCTTC. Amino acid sequence: CASSLPPDRRGEQFF.